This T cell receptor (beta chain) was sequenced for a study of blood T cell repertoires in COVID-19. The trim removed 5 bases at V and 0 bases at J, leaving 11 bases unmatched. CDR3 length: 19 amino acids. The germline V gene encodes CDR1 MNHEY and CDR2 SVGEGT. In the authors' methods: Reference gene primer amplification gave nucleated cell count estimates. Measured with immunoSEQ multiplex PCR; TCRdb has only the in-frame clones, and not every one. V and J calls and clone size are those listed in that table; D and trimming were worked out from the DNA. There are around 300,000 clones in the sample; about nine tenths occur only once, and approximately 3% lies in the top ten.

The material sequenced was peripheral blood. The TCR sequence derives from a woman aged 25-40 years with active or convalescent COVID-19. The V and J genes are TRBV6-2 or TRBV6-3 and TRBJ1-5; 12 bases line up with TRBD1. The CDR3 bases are TGTGCCAGCAGTACGGGACAGGGGGCCCGCCCTTATAGCAATCAGCCCCAGCATTTT. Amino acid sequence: CASSTGQGARPYSNQPQHF.